The 9 T cell receptor beta chains below all came from one sample that was sequenced in a study of blood T cell repertoires in COVID-19. TCRdb's copy holds only in-frame clones and misses some; the assay was immunoSEQ multiplex PCR. The repertoire holds fewer than 150,000 clones, with roughly four fifths as singletons. Material: peripheral blood. These receptors all stem from a woman aged 45-65 years with acute or convalescent COVID-19.

The chain uses TRBV10-1 and TRBJ2-7, with TRBD1 as a possible D gene (6 bases). Trimming removed 6 bases at V and 3 bases at J, with 18 bases between. Germline V lookup: CDR1 WNHNN, CDR2 SYGVQD (reference sequence). This CDR3 spans 15 amino acids. The CDR3 region is CASSGRLGQSYEQYF. The CDR3 nucleotides are TGCGCCAGCAGCGGAAGGTTAGGACAGAGCTACGAGCAGTACTTC.

For the CDR3, the DNA is TGTGCCAGTAGTGTAGCCCGGGGTGCCTATGGCTACACCTTC. It specifies CASSVARGAYGYTF. The J gene is TRBJ1-2, the V gene TRBV19; D remains unclear. The CDR3 sequence is 14 residues long. The germline CDR1 and CDR2 sequences are LNHDA and SQIVND (reference sequence). Trimming left V 5 bases short and J 4 bases short, with 14 bases between.

This clone was seen a few times. The V gene is TRBV2, the J gene TRBJ1-5; 8 nucleotides align to TRBD1. In germline, CDR1 is SNHLY, CDR2 FYNNEI. The CDR3 is 15 residues long. Trimming at V came to 5 bases and at J to 3 bases, leaving 6 bases not matched to a gene. CDR3 in DNA: TGTGCCAGCAGTAACAGGGGGATGGTCAATCAGCCCCAGCATTTT. This encodes CASSNRGMVNQPQHF.

The rearrangement links TRBV6-5 to TRBJ1-4; TRBD1 agrees at 9 bases. Losses at the gene ends were 7 bases for V and 8 bases for J; bases not matched to a gene: 8. The CDR3 runs 14 residues. Per the germline V gene, CDR1 is MNHEY and CDR2 is SVGAGI. This chain's CDR3 is CASTLDRGREKLFF. The CDR3 nucleotides read TGTGCCAGCACCTTGGACAGGGGAAGAGAAAAACTGTTTTTT.

The chain is built from TRBV4-1 and TRBJ1-1; no reliable D call. The CDR3 loop spans 13 amino acids. Trimming removed 0 bases at V and 5 bases at J, with 7 bases between. Germline assignment: CDR1 MGHRA and CDR2 YSYEKL. The CDR3 here is CASSQEGRTEAFF. The CDR3 nucleotides read TGCGCCAGCAGCCAAGAAGGGAGGACTGAAGCTTTCTTT.

J is TRBJ2-7 and V is TRBV13, with TRBD1 matching 8 bases. This CDR3 comprises 17 residues. In germline, CDR1 is PRHDT, CDR2 FYEKMQ (reference sequence). With V trimmed by 8 bases and J by 0 bases, 15 bases remained unmatched. CDR3 in DNA: TGTGCCAGCGGCATCGGGACAGGTCCGATGGGCTCCTACGAGCAGTACTTC. Residues: CASGIGTGPMGSYEQYF.

The chain joins TRBV4-2 to TRBJ2-7; TRBD1 agrees at 12 bases. The CDR3 sequence is 17 residues long. Unmatched junction bases numbered 9, after V lost 5 bases and J lost 1 base. Germline CDR1 and CDR2: LGHNA and YNFKEQ. The DNA of the CDR3 is TGTGCCAGCAGCTTGGGACAGGGGGCGAAAGGTTCCTACGAGCAGTACTTC. Translation: CASSLGQGAKGSYEQYF.

The chain combines TRBV24-1 with TRBJ1-2; 9 positions match TRBD1. The CDR3 has 15 residues. Trimming removed 4 bases from V and 6 bases from J; junction bases left unmatched: 8. Germline CDR1 reads KGHDR; CDR2 reads SFDVKD. The CDR3: CATSEGAGTGNGYTF. The CDR3 coding sequence is TGTGCCACCAGTGAGGGAGCCGGGACAGGGAATGGCTACACCTTC.

J is TRBJ1-1 and V is TRBV19; D remains unclear. Trimming took 2 bases from V and 4 from J, leaving 8 bases between them. The CDR3 is 13 amino acids. Germline V gene lookup returns CDR1 LNHDA and CDR2 SQIVND (reference sequence). CDR3 sequence (DNA): TGTGCCAGTAGTATAAAAAGAGGCACTGAAGCTTTCTTT. Its translation is CASSIKRGTEAFF.